The present entry profiles one TCR beta chain with its context. Its antigen remains unidentified. Measured with immunoSEQ multiplex PCR; TCRdb has only the in-frame clones, and not every one. The sample has almost 750,000 clones, just under 75% seen once. The CDR3 has 14 amino acids. This specimen comes from a study of shared clonotypes between healthy human individuals. Regarding the study as a whole: The study found lower generation probabilities in non-shared clonotypes than in those shared by all four donors. Shared across four donors were roughly 4.7% of the naive CD4 clonotypes. It was the few donors that limited the genetic and exposure-history diversity represented.

The chain joins TRBV21-1 to TRBJ2-1. TRBV21-1 is a pseudogene. The sequence derives from a woman aged 30 to 39 in good health. Sequenced material: memory CD4+ T cells sorted from blood. The sample's subset: CD45RA-negative fraction. CDR3 amino acids: CAMGKTHTYNEQFF. The CDR3 DNA reads TGTGCCATGGGAAAAACTCATACCTACAATGAGCAGTTCTTC.